The source of this T cell receptor beta chain is a study of blood T cell repertoires in COVID-19. About the study: Both acute and convalescent COVID-19 samples were obtained from the United States, Italy and Spain. Sources were T cells, B-cell-depleted T cells, or PBMCs; the material itself was cDNA or gDNA.

The CDR3 length is 15 residues. Germline loops: CDR1 MNHEY, CDR2 SVGAGI. The junction had 7 bases not matched to a gene; V was cut back by 5 bases and J by 4 bases. Authors' analysis steps: For nucleated cells, counts were estimated from reference gene primer amplification. Libraries were prepared by immunoSEQ multiplex PCR; TCRdb keeps only in-frame clonotypes and omits some of them. V, J and clone size reflect that table, while D and trimming were determined from the DNA. The sample yields fewer than 300,000 clones, approximately 86% seen once. This clone was observed a few times. Source material: peripheral blood. The V gene is TRBV6-5, the J gene TRBJ2-1; 8 nucleotides agree with TRBD2. This sequence was found in a woman aged 18-29 years with acute or convalescent COVID-19. The CDR3 loop is CASSTAGEGYNEQFF. In DNA form, the CDR3 reads TGTGCCAGCAGTACAGCGGGAGAGGGTTACAATGAGCAGTTCTTC.